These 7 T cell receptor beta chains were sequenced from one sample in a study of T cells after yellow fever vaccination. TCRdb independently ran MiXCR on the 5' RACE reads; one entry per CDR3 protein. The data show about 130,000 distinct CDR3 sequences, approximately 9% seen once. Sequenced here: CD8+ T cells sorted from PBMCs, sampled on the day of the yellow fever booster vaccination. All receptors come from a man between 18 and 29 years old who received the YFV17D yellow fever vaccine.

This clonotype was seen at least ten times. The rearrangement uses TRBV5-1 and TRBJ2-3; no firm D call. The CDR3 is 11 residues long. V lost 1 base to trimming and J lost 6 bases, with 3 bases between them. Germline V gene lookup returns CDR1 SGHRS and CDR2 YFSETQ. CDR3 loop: CASSLSDTQYF. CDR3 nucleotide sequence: TGCGCCAGCAGCTTGAGCGATACGCAGTATTTT. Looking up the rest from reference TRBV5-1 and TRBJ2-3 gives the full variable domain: KAGVTQTPRYLIKTRGQQVTLSCSPISGHRSVSWYQQTPGQGLQFLFEYFSETQRNKGNFPGRFSGRQFSNSRSEMNVSTLELGDSALYLCASSLSDTQYFGPGTRLTVL.

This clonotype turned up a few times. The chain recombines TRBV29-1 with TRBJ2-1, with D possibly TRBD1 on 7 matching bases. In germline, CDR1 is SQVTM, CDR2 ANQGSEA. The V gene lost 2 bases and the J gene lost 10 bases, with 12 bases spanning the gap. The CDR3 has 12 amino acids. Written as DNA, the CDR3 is TGCAGCGTTGAACAATCAGGGGGGGAGCAGTTCTTC. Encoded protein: CSVEQSGGEQFF.

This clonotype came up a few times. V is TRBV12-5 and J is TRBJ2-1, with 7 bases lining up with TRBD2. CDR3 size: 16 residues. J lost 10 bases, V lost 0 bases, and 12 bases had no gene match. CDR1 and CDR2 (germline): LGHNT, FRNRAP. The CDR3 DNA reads TGTGCTAGTGGTTTGGTACCTTCTAAATCTAGCGGAGAGCAGTTCTTC. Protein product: CASGLVPSKSSGEQFF. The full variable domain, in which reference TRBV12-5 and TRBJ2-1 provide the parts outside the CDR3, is DARVTQTPRHKVTEMGQEVTMRCQPILGHNTVFWYRQTMMQGLELLAYFRNRAPLDDSGMPKDRFSAEMPDATLATLKIQPSEPRDSAVYFCASGLVPSKSSGEQFFGPGTRLTVL.

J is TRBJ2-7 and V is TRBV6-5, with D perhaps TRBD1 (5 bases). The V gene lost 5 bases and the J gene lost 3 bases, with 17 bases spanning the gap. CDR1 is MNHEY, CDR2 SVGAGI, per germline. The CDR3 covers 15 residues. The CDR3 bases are TGTGCCAGCAGTACCCTAATCACAGGCCACTACGAGCAGTACTTC. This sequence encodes CASSTLITGHYEQYF.

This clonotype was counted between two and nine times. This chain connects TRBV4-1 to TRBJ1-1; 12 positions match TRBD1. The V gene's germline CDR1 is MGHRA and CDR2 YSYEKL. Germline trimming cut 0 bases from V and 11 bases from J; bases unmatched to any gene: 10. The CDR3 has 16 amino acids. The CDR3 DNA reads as TGCGCCAGCAGCCAAGAGGGAGGGACAGGGGGCACCGGGGCTTTCTTT. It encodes CASSQEGGTGGTGAFF.

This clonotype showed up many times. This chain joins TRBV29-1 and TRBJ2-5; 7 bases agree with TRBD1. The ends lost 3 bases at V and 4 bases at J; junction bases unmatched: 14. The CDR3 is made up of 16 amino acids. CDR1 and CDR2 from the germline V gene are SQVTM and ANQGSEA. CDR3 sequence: CSVDAPWDSPRETQYF. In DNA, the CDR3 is TGCAGCGTTGACGCCCCATGGGACAGCCCCCGAGAGACCCAGTACTTC.

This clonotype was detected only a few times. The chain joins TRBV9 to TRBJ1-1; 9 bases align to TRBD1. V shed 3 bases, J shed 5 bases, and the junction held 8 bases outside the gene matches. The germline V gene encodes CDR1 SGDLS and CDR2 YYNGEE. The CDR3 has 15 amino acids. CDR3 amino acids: CASSAAGTGSTEAFF. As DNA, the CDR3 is TGTGCCAGCAGCGCCGCCGGGACAGGGTCTACTGAAGCTTTCTTT.